The rows below give T cell receptor beta chains drawn from one sample of a study of OX40 agonist ivuxolimab in advanced cancers. Method: immunoSEQ multiplex PCR; TCRdb's copy keeps in-frame clones and lacks some. This table holds tens of thousands of clones, 75% to 90% found once. This specimen consisted of CD4+ or CD8+ T cells sorted from blood, obtained in a trial of the OX40 agonist ivuxolimab. These TCRs come from an adult with an advanced solid tumor such as melanoma, head and neck, liver or kidney cancer. Each CDR3 is given with its conserved first and last residue. Fields, in order: CDR3 length, V gene, J gene, CDR3 protein.

CDR3 length: 15
V gene: TRBV7-9
J gene: TRBJ2-1
CDR3 protein: CASSLEGAGYNEQFF

CDR3 length: 12
V gene: TRBV28
J gene: TRBJ2-7
CDR3 protein: CAVGTGWNEQYF

CDR3 length: 12
V gene: TRBV6-1
J gene: TRBJ2-3
CDR3 protein: CASSDRTDTQYF

CDR3 length: 15
V gene: TRBV28
J gene: TRBJ1-5
CDR3 protein: CASMEGGLRDQPQHF

CDR3 length: 11
V gene: TRBV20-1
J gene: TRBJ2-7
CDR3 protein: CSAARGDEQYF

CDR3 length: 14
V gene: TRBV7-6
J gene: TRBJ1-5
CDR3 protein: CASSLDWQAGAQHF

CDR3 length: 13
V gene: TRBV30
J gene: TRBJ1-2
CDR3 protein: CAWSVGQHYGYTF

CDR3 length: 13
V gene: TRBV7-2
J gene: TRBJ1-2
CDR3 protein: CASSLTRDTGYTF

CDR3 length: 17
V gene: TRBV6-8
J gene: TRBJ1-3
CDR3 protein: CASSYEAGASSGNTIYF

CDR3 length: 15
V gene: TRBV28
J gene: TRBJ1-1
CDR3 protein: CASSRRGSPYTEAFF

CDR3 length: 14
V gene: TRBV28
J gene: TRBJ1-1
CDR3 protein: CASRPGQPNTEAFF

CDR3 length: 14
V gene: TRBV2
J gene: TRBJ2-7
CDR3 protein: CASRTTGSSYEQYF

CDR3 length: 17
V gene: TRBV10-1
J gene: TRBJ2-7
CDR3 protein: CASRPPWEGGDSYEQYF

CDR3 length: 15
V gene: TRBV28
J gene: TRBJ1-2
CDR3 protein: CASSSTLGWGYGYTF

CDR3 length: 12
V gene: TRBV7-8
J gene: TRBJ2-5
CDR3 protein: CASSFSGTRRYF

CDR3 length: 16
V gene: TRBV5-4
J gene: TRBJ2-2
CDR3 protein: CASSAQGTGNTGELFF

CDR3 length: 14
V gene: TRBV28
J gene: TRBJ2-3
CDR3 protein: CASLPSGTSDTQYF

CDR3 length: 14
V gene: TRBV15
J gene: TRBJ2-3
CDR3 protein: CATSRGGSGNTQYF

CDR3 length: 15
V gene: TRBV7-2
J gene: TRBJ1-3
CDR3 protein: CASSLDSGTGNTIYF

CDR3 length: 12
V gene: TRBV30
J gene: TRBJ2-1
CDR3 protein: CAWSRDLVEQFF

CDR3 length: 16
V gene: TRBV19
J gene: TRBJ2-3
CDR3 protein: CASSMTSGGYTDTQYF

CDR3 length: 14
V gene: TRBV28
J gene: TRBJ2-3
CDR3 protein: CASSLGGVTDTQYF

CDR3 length: 15
V gene: TRBV7-9
J gene: TRBJ2-3
CDR3 protein: CASSLEGGPTDTQYF

CDR3 length: 15
V gene: TRBV30
J gene: TRBJ2-3
CDR3 protein: CAWSPGLDLVHTQYF

CDR3 length: 16
V gene: TRBV7-9
J gene: TRBJ2-7
CDR3 protein: CASSLDLAGGLYEQYF

CDR3 length: 13
V gene: TRBV2
J gene: TRBJ2-5
CDR3 protein: CASMSGGGETQYF

CDR3 length: 15
V gene: TRBV5-1
J gene: TRBJ2-3
CDR3 protein: CASSLDVAETDTQYF

CDR3 length: 11
V gene: TRBV28
J gene: TRBJ1-2
CDR3 protein: CASTQGYGYTF